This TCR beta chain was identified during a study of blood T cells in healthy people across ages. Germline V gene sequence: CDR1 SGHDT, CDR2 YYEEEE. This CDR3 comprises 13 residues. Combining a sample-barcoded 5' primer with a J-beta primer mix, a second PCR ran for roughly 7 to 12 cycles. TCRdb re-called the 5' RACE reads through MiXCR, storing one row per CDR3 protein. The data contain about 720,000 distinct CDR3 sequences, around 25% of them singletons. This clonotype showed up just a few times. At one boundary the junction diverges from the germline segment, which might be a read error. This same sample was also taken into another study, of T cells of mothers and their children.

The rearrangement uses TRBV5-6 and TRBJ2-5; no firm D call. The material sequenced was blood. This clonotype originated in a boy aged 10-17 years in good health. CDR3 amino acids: CASSFPGPAGQCF. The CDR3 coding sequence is TGTGCCAGCAGCTTTCCCGGGCCGGCAGGCCAGTGCTTC.